The 30 T cell receptor beta chains below were found in one sample sequenced in a study of blood T cell repertoires in COVID-19. Measured with immunoSEQ multiplex PCR; TCRdb has only the in-frame clones, and not every one. This sample has fewer than 60,000 clones, with around 82% found just once. Sequenced sample: peripheral blood. These receptors were obtained from a woman of 80 years or more with COVID-19, enrolled during active disease.

The chain combines TRBV19 with TRBJ1-1, with 10 bases matching TRBD1. The CDR3 is 15 residues long. In germline, CDR1 is LNHDA, CDR2 SQIVND (reference sequence). V was pared by 8 bases and J by 0 bases, with 6 bases of the junction left unmatched. In DNA, the CDR3 is TGTGCCAGTCTATGGGGACAGGGGATGAACACTGAAGCTTTCTTT. It specifies CASLWGQGMNTEAFF.

J is TRBJ2-1 and V is TRBV29-1; possible D gene TRBD2, 6 bases. The CDR3 length is 15 residues. From germline, CDR1 is SQVTM and CDR2 ANQGSEA. V lost 3 bases and J lost 7, with 19 bases in between. This CDR3 is CSVDLVSGSGNEQFF. In nucleotides, the CDR3 is TGCAGCGTTGATCTTGTTAGCGGTTCGGGGAATGAGCAGTTCTTC.

V usage is TRBV25-1 and J usage is TRBJ2-3, with unresolved D. Trimming shortened V by 6 bases and J by 0 bases, and 4 bases separated the two germline ends. The CDR3 runs to 12 residues. Germline V gene data show CDR1 as MGHDK and CDR2 as SYGVNS. CDR3 loop: CASSQSTDTQYF. The CDR3, as DNA: TGTGCCAGCAGCCAAAGCACAGATACGCAGTATTTT. The full variable domain, rest sourced from reference TRBV25-1 and TRBJ2-3, is EADIYQTPRYLVIGTGKKITLECSQTMGHDKMYWYQQDPGMELHLIHYSYGVNSTEKGDLSSESTVSRIRTEHFPLTLESARPSHTSQYLCASSQSTDTQYFGPGTRLTVL.

The chain uses TRBV6-2 or TRBV6-3 and TRBJ2-7, with 11 positions matching TRBD2. The CDR3 length is 15 residues. With 5 bases clipped from V and 0 bases from J, the junction kept 3 bases outside the gene matches. Germline values: CDR1 MNHEY, CDR2 SVGEGT. The CDR3 reads CASSKTSGNSYEQYF. Here the CDR3 DNA reads TGTGCCAGCAGTAAGACTAGCGGGAACTCCTACGAGCAGTACTTC.

This clone came up once. This chain links TRBV9 with TRBJ1-3, with 8 bases aligning to TRBD1. V lost 4 bases to trimming and J lost 0 bases; unmatched junction nucleotides: 15. The CDR3 contains 19 residues. Germline V gene sequence: CDR1 SGDLS, CDR2 YYNGEE. CDR3 DNA sequence: TGTGCCAGCAGCCGGGCGGGACAGGCCGCCTGGGCCTCTGGAAACACCATATATTTT. This sequence encodes CASSRAGQAAWASGNTIYF.

This chain joins TRBV19 and TRBJ1-6; D remains unclear. Germline V gene data show CDR1 as LNHDA and CDR2 as SQIVND (reference sequence). CDR3 length: 14 residues. The V and J ends lost 5 bases and 7 bases respectively, with 12 bases between them. In DNA, the CDR3 is TGTGCCAGTAGTCTGACTCGAGGGAATTCACCCCTCCACTTT. Translated, it gives CASSLTRGNSPLHF.

The gene calls are TRBV29-1 and TRBJ1-3; D is unresolved. The CDR3 covers 12 residues. V dropped 6 bases and J dropped 0 bases, with 6 bases sitting between them. CDR1 is SQVTM and CDR2 is ANQGSEA in the germline V gene. The CDR3 DNA reads as TGCAGCGTGGGGAGCTCTGGAAACACCATATATTTT. Residues: CSVGSSGNTIYF.

The rearrangement links TRBV18 to TRBJ2-1; 11 bases fit TRBD2. Germline V lookup: CDR1 KGHSH, CDR2 LQKENI. V trimming: 2 bases; J trimming: 0 bases; junction bases outside the gene matches: 6. The length of the CDR3 is 18 residues. The CDR3 loop reads CASSPVAGGSSSYNEQFF. In DNA, the CDR3 is TGTGCCAGCTCACCAGTAGCGGGAGGGTCAAGCTCCTACAATGAGCAGTTCTTC.

The chain couples TRBV5-1 to TRBJ2-1, with TRBD2 matching 8 bases. V was pared by 1 base and J by 6 bases, with 12 bases of the junction left unmatched. This CDR3 region has 17 residues. The germline V gene has CDR1 SGHRS and CDR2 YFSETQ. In DNA, the CDR3 is TGCGCCAGCAGCTTGTCTCTTTTGGACGCGGGAGGCAATGAGCAGTTCTTC. This sequence encodes CASSLSLLDAGGNEQFF.

This sequence joins TRBV24-1 and TRBJ2-1; D perhaps matches TRBD2 (6 bases). The CDR3 extends over 16 amino acids. The V and J ends lost 2 bases and 0 bases respectively, with 10 bases between them. Per the germline V gene, CDR1 is KGHDR and CDR2 is SFDVKD. Here the CDR3 reads CATSDWDSSSYNEQFF. Here the CDR3 DNA reads TGTGCCACCAGTGATTGGGACTCGAGCTCCTACAATGAGCAGTTCTTC.

This clone was seen more than once but under ten times. The CDR3 nucleotides are TGTGCCAGCAGCCAAGCGGGAGGATTCTCCTACGAGCAGTACTTC. It specifies CASSQAGGFSYEQYF. The gene calls are TRBV7-2 and TRBJ2-7; 9 nucleotides match TRBD2. The V gene's germline CDR1 is SGHTA and CDR2 FQGNSA. This CDR3 comprises 15 residues. V lost 5 bases, J lost 0 bases, and 5 bases stayed unmatched.

The genes are TRBV24-1 and TRBJ2-3, with D perhaps matching TRBD1 (5 bases). This CDR3 contains 14 residues. The V gene's germline CDR1 is KGHDR and CDR2 SFDVKD. The V end lost 7 bases, the J end lost 4 bases, and 14 bases lay between the germline ends. The CDR3 region has the DNA TGTGCCACCAGGGGCCAGGGTGGGCCAGATACGCAGTATTTT. Amino acids: CATRGQGGPDTQYF.

This sequence joins TRBV10-3 and TRBJ2-7, with D perhaps matching TRBD1 (6 bases). The CDR3 contains 13 residues. V was shortened by 2 bases and J by 6 bases, with 11 bases between the two germline ends. The germline V gene encodes CDR1 ENHRY and CDR2 SYGVKD. CDR3 protein: CAISEGQGFEQYF. CDR3 nucleotide sequence: TGTGCCATCAGTGAGGGGCAGGGGTTCGAGCAGTACTTC.

This clone was seen only a few times. The chain links TRBV9 to TRBJ1-6; 9 nucleotides agree with TRBD1. This CDR3 has 20 amino acids. Trimming at V came to 0 bases and at J to 0 bases, leaving 10 bases not matched to a gene. CDR1 SGDLS and CDR2 YYNGEE come from the germline V gene. The CDR3 is CASSVVSRDRVSSYNSPLHF. CDR3 DNA sequence: TGTGCCAGCAGCGTAGTAAGCAGGGACAGGGTGAGCTCCTATAATTCACCCCTCCACTTT.

The chain links TRBV5-1 to TRBJ1-1; possibly TRBD1 for D (6 bases). Trimming pared 0 bases from V and 0 bases from J, leaving 12 bases between. CDR1 is SGHRS, CDR2 YFSETQ, per germline. The length of the CDR3 is 16 residues. CDR3: CASSLGQGKVNTEAFF. The CDR3 DNA is TGCGCCAGCAGCTTGGGCCAGGGGAAGGTGAACACTGAAGCTTTCTTT.

This chain joins TRBV27 and TRBJ2-2; D not certain. Germline V gene sequence: CDR1 MNHEY, CDR2 SMNVEV (reference sequence). The CDR3 consists of 14 residues. The V and J ends lost 7 bases and 0 bases respectively, with 9 bases between them. CDR3 in amino acids: CASIGLTNTGELFF. In DNA form, the CDR3 reads TGTGCCAGCATTGGGCTGACGAACACCGGGGAGCTGTTTTTT.

The gene calls are TRBV5-6 and TRBJ1-3; TRBD1 is a possible D gene (6 bases). The CDR3 runs to 18 residues. Germline V gene sequence: CDR1 SGHDT, CDR2 YYEEEE. Trimming left V 3 bases short and J 0 bases short, with 19 bases between. The DNA of the CDR3 is TGTGCCAGCAGCTCTTTAGGACAGCCCCGAAACTCTGGAAACACCATATATTTT. Translation gives CASSSLGQPRNSGNTIYF.

CDR3 region: CAWSPLAGAITDTQYF. The CDR3 nucleotides are TGTGCCTGGAGCCCACTAGCGGGAGCTATCACAGATACGCAGTATTTT. The chain recombines TRBV30 with TRBJ2-3, with 11 bases identical to TRBD2. V lost 3 bases, J lost 2 bases, and 7 bases stayed unmatched. The CDR3 has 16 amino acids. Germline assignment: CDR1 GTSNPN and CDR2 SVGIG (reference sequence).

The rearrangement uses TRBV6-6 and TRBJ2-1; D may be TRBD1 (7 bases). The CDR3 covers 16 residues. Trimming cost V 6 bases and J 4 bases, with 19 bases left between them. From germline, CDR1 is MNHNY and CDR2 SVGAGI (reference sequence). This chain's CDR3 is CASSHGGRGVYNEQFF. As DNA, the CDR3 is TGTGCCAGCAGCCACGGGGGCAGGGGGGTTTACAATGAGCAGTTCTTC.

This rearrangement joins TRBV14 to TRBJ2-3; 7 nucleotides line up with TRBD2. The CDR3 runs to 16 residues. V shed 1 base and J 0 bases; nucleotides not matched to a gene: 4. In germline, CDR1 is SGHDN, CDR2 FVKESK. The CDR3 protein is CASSQVWGGSTDTQYF. The DNA for the CDR3 is TGTGCCAGCAGCCAAGTCTGGGGGGGGAGCACAGATACGCAGTATTTT. The full variable domain, in which reference TRBV14 and TRBJ2-3 provide the parts outside the CDR3, is EAGVTQFPSHSVIEKGQTVTLRCDPISGHDNLYWYRRVMGKEIKFLLHFVKESKQDESGMPNNRFLAERTGGTYSTLKVQPAELEDSGVYFCASSQVWGGSTDTQYFGPGTRLTVL.

The chain couples TRBV29-1 to TRBJ2-1, with 11 positions matching TRBD2. Germline CDR1 reads SQVTM; CDR2 reads ANQGSEA. Unmatched junction bases numbered 11, after V lost 8 bases and J lost 8 bases. The CDR3 contains 14 residues. The CDR3 nucleotides read TGCAGCTCTTCGGCTAGCGGGAGGAAGTATGAGCAGTTCTTC. It yields the protein CSSSASGRKYEQFF.

This clone was observed a few times. This rearrangement joins TRBV5-1 to TRBJ1-1; the match to TRBD1 covers 8 bases. V trimming: 2 bases; J trimming: 5 bases; junction bases outside the gene matches: 5. The CDR3 contains 14 residues. Germline V CDR1 and CDR2: SGHRS, YFSETQ. The CDR3, as DNA: TGCGCCAGCAGCTTCGGACAGGGAGGGACTGAAGCTTTCTTT. Protein: CASSFGQGGTEAFF.

The genes are TRBV18 and TRBJ1-2, with 9 bases lining up with TRBD1. Trimming cost V 3 bases and J 4 bases; bases outside gene matches: 3. The germline CDR1 and CDR2 sequences are KGHSH and LQKENI. CDR3 length: 14 amino acids. The CDR3 is CASSPGQGIYGYTF. DNA for the CDR3: TGTGCCAGCTCACCGGGACAGGGCATCTATGGCTACACCTTC.

This clone showed up just a few times. This sequence joins TRBV6-1 and TRBJ2-7; 9 bases agree with TRBD1. The CDR3 sequence is 14 residues long. J lost 3 bases, V lost 3 bases, and 3 bases had no gene match. Germline CDR1 MNHNS, CDR2 SASEGT. Here the CDR3 reads CASSERTGVYEQYF. As DNA, the CDR3 is TGTGCCAGCAGTGAGAGGACAGGGGTCTACGAGCAGTACTTC.

V usage is TRBV7-3 and J usage is TRBJ2-2; TRBD1 is a possible D gene (6 bases). V gave up 1 base and J gave up 7 bases, with 13 bases separating them. Germline CDR1 and CDR2: SGHTA and FQGTGA. The CDR3 contains 15 residues. The CDR3 DNA reads as TGTGCCAGCAGCTTAAGTCCAGGGGTTGTCGGGGAGCTGTTTTTT. Encoded protein: CASSLSPGVVGELFF.

The chain is built from TRBV3-1 (or the pseudogene TRBV3-2) and TRBJ2-1; D is perhaps TRBD2 (6 bases). The germline V gene encodes CDR1 LGHDT and CDR2 YNNKEL (reference sequence). The CDR3 spans 15 residues. The V end lost 1 base, the J end lost 10 bases, and 17 bases lay between the germline ends. Written as DNA, the CDR3 is TGTGCCAGCAGCCAAGTGGTGACTAGAAGAGGGGAGCAGTTCTTC. As protein: CASSQVVTRRGEQFF.

This clone showed up just once. CDR3 protein: CASSFTTFAGARNEKLFF. The CDR3 bases are TGTGCCAGCAGCTTTACTACGTTTGCGGGGGCACGGAATGAAAAACTGTTTTTT. The chain carries TRBV5-4 and TRBJ1-4; D perhaps matches TRBD1 (6 bases). The V end lost 2 bases, the J end lost 5 bases, and 22 bases lay between the germline ends. This CDR3 comprises 18 residues. Germline CDR1 is SGHNT and CDR2 is YYREEE (reference sequence). The full variable domain, in which reference TRBV5-4 and TRBJ1-4 provide the parts outside the CDR3, is ETGVTQSPTHLIKTRGQQVTLRCSSQSGHNTVSWYQQALGQGPQFIFQYYREEENGRGNFPPRFSGLQFPNYSSELNVNALELDDSALYLCASSFTTFAGARNEKLFFGSGTQLSVL.

DNA of the CDR3: TGTGCCAGCAGACAGACAGGGGGGAGTAATGAAAAACTGTTTTTT. This sequence encodes CASRQTGGSNEKLFF. The gene calls are TRBV2 and TRBJ1-4; 9 bases align to TRBD1. Trimming removed 6 bases from V and 4 bases from J; junction bases left unmatched: 6. CDR1 and CDR2 from the germline V gene are SNHLY and FYNNEI. The CDR3 consists of 15 residues. Based on the CDR3 plus reference TRBV2 and TRBJ1-4, the full variable domain is EPEVTQTPSHQVTQMGQEVILRCVPISNHLYFYWYRQILGQKVEFLVSFYNNEISEKSEIFDDQFSVERPDGSNFTLKIRSTKLEDSAMYFCASRQTGGSNEKLFFGSGTQLSVL.

The chain joins TRBV18 to TRBJ1-5; D ambiguous. V was shortened by 1 base and J by 5 bases, with 12 bases between the two germline ends. This CDR3 has 15 amino acids. In germline, CDR1 is KGHSH, CDR2 LQKENI. CDR3 nucleotides: TGTGCCAGCTCACCACTTCGAACAAGCGATCAGCCCCAGCATTTT. Translation gives CASSPLRTSDQPQHF.

This clone was counted between two and nine times. The genes are TRBV3-1 (or the pseudogene TRBV3-2) and TRBJ1-2; perhaps TRBD1 as D (5 bases). Germline loops: CDR1 LGHDT, CDR2 YNNKEL (reference sequence). V lost 4 bases to trimming and J lost 6 bases, with 15 bases between them. The CDR3 consists of 14 residues. The CDR3 coding sequence is TGTGCCAGCAGCCCCCGCGGGGCTACGAATGGCTACACCTTC. Translated, it gives CASSPRGATNGYTF.